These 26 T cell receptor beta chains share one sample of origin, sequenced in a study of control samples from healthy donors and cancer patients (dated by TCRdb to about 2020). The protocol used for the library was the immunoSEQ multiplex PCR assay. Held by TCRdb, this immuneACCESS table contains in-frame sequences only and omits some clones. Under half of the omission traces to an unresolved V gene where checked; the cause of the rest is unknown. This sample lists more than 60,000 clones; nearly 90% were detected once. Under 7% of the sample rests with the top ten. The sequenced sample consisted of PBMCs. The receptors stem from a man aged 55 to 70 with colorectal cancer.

The CDR3 DNA reads TGTGCCAGCAGCTTAATGCCCAGCGTGGAGCAGTACTTC. It codes for CASSLMPSVEQYF. The gene calls are TRBV11-1 and TRBJ2-7; D unclear. CDR3 length: 13 residues. Germline CDR1 reads SGHAT; CDR2 reads FQDESV (reference sequence). V lost 2 bases and J 7 bases, leaving 12 bases between the germline ends.

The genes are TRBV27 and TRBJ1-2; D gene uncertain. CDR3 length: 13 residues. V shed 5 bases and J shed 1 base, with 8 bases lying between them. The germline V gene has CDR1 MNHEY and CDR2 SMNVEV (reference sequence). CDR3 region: CASSQADNYGYTF. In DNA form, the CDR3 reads TGTGCCAGCAGTCAGGCGGATAACTATGGCTACACCTTC.

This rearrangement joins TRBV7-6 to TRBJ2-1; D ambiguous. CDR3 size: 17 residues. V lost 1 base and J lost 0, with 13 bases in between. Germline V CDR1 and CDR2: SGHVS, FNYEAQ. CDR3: CASSLVPEISSYNEQFF. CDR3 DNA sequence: TGTGCCAGCAGCTTAGTACCGGAGATAAGCTCCTACAATGAGCAGTTCTTC.

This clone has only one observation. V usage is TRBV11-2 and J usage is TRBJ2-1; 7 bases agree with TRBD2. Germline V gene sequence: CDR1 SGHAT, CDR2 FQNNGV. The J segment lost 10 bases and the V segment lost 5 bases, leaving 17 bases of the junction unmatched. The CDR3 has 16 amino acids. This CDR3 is CASSPLSASGLREQFF. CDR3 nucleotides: TGTGCCAGCAGCCCGTTATCGGCTAGCGGCCTCCGGGAGCAGTTCTTC.

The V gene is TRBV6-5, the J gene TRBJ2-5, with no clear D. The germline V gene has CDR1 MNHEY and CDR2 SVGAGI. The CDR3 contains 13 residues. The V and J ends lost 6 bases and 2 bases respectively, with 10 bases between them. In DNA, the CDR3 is TGTGCCAGCAGAAGGATCGCTCAAGAGACCCAGTACTTC. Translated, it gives CASRRIAQETQYF.

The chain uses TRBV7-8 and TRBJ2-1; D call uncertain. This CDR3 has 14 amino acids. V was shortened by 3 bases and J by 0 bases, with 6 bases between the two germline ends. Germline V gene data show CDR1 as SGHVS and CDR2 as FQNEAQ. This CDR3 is CASSLGGSYNEQFF. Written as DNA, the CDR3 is TGTGCCAGCAGCTTGGGCGGCTCCTACAATGAGCAGTTCTTC.

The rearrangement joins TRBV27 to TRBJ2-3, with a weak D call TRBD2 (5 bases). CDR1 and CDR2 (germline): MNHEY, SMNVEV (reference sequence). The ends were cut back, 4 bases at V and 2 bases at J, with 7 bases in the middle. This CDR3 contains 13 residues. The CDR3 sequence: CASSYGDTDTQYF. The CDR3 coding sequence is TGTGCCAGCAGTTACGGGGACACAGATACGCAGTATTTT.

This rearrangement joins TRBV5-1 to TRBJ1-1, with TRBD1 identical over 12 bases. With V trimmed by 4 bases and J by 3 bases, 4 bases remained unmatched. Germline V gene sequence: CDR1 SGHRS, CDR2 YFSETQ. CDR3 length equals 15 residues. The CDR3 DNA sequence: TGCGCCAGCAGCAGGAGGGACAGGGGGCACACTGAAGCTTTCTTT. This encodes CASSRRDRGHTEAFF.

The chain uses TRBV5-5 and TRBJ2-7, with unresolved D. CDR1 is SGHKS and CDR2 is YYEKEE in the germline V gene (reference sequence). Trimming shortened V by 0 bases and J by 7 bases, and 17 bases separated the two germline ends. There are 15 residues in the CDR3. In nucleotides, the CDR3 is TGTGCCAGCAGCTTGGGTGTCATGGTCCCCGGGGAGCAGTACTTC. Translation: CASSLGVMVPGEQYF.

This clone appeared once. CDR3 bases: TGTGCCAGTAGGAATCCCCGGGTGAACACCGGGGAGCTGTTTTTT. Its protein is CASRNPRVNTGELFF. The gene calls are TRBV19 and TRBJ2-2; D is undetermined. Trimming stripped 6 bases from V and 1 base from J, with 12 bases between. Germline CDR1 and CDR2: LNHDA and SQIVND (reference sequence). This CDR3 spans 15 amino acids.

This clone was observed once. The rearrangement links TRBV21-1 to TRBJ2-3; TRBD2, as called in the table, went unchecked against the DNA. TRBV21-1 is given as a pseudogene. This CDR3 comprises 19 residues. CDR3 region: CASHFRGGPVTFSTDTQYF. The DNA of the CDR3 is TGTGCCAGTCACTTCCGGGGGGGGCCCGTTACGTTTAGCACAGATACGCAGTATTTT.

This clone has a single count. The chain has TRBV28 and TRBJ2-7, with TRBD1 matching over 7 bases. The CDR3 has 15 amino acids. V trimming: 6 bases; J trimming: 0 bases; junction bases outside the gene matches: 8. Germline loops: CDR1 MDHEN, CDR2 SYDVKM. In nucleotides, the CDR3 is TGTGCCAGCAGAATCGGCGACAGGGACTCCTACGAGCAGTACTTC. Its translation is CASRIGDRDSYEQYF.

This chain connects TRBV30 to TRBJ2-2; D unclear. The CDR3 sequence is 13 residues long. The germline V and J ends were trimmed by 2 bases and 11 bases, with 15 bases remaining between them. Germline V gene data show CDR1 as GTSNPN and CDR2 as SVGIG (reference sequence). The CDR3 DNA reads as TGTGCCTGGAGTTTGATTGGTTTTTTTGAGCTGTTTTTT. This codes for CAWSLIGFFELFF. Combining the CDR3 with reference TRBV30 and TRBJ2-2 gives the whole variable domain SQTIHQWPATLVQPVGSPLSLECTVEGTSNPNLYWYRQAAGRGLQLLFYSVGIGQISSEVPQNLSASRPQDRQFILSSKKLLLSDSGFYLCAWSLIGFFELFFGEGSRLTVL.

CDR3 coding DNA: TGTGCCAGCAGCACCCCAGCGGGGGCCTCGACGGATGAGCAGTTCTTC. This translates into CASSTPAGASTDEQFF. The chain links TRBV21-1 to TRBJ2-1; the table's D call, TRBD2, has no DNA check behind it. TRBV21-1 is a pseudogene. The CDR3 has 16 amino acids.

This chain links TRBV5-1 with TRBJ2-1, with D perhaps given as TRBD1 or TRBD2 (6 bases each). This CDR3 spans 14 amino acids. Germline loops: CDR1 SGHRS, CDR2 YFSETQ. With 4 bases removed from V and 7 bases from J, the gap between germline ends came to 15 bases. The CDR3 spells CASSPGAGTNEQFF. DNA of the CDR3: TGCGCCAGCAGCCCAGGGGCGGGAACAAATGAGCAGTTCTTC.

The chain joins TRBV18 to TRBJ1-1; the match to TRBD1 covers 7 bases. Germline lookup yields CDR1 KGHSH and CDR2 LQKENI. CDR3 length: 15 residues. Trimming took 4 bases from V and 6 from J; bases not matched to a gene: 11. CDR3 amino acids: CASSQTHRGSAEAFF. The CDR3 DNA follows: TGTGCCAGCTCACAAACTCACAGGGGCTCGGCTGAAGCTTTCTTT.

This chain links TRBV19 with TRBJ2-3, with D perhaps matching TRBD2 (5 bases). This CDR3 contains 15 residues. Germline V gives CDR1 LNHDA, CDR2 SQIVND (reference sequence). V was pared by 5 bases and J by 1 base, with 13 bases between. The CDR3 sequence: CASSPYSDGTDTQYF. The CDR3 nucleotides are TGTGCCAGTAGTCCATATAGCGATGGCACAGATACGCAGTATTTT.

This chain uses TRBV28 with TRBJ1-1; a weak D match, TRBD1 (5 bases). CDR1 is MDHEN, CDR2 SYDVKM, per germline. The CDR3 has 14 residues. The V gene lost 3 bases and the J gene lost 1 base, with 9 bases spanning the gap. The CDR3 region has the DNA TGTGCCAGCAGTTTGTTACAGGAGAACACTGAAGCTTTCTTT. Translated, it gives CASSLLQENTEAFF.

As DNA, the CDR3 is TGTGCCAGCAGGACCAACACCGGGGAGCTGTTTTTT. Translated: CASRTNTGELFF. The V gene is TRBV6-6, the J gene TRBJ2-2; D is uncertain. Between the trimmed V and J ends, which lost 6 bases and 2 bases, there was a span of 4 bases. The CDR3 runs to 12 residues. The germline CDR1 and CDR2 sequences are MNHNY and SVGAGI (reference sequence).

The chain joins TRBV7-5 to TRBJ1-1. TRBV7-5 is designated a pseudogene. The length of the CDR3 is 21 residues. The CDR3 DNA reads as TGTGTCAGAAGCTTAGTTTTATGGGTCCGGGATTTTGGGGCCTTGAACACTGAAGCTTTCTTT. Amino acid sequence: CVRSLVLWVRDFGALNTEAFF.

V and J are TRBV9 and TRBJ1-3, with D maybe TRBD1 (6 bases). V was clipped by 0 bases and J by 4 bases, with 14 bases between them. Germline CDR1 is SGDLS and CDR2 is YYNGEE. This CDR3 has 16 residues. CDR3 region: CASSVAWTAIGNTIYF. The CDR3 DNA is TGTGCCAGCAGCGTAGCTTGGACAGCCATCGGAAACACCATATATTTT.

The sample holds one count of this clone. CDR3 in amino acids: CASSEGGEIAGELFF. The CDR3 nucleotides read TGTGCCAGCAGTGAAGGGGGTGAGATCGCCGGGGAGCTGTTTTTT. The rearrangement links TRBV6-1 to TRBJ2-2, with D uncertain. CDR1 and CDR2 from the germline V gene are MNHNS and SASEGT. V was pared by 1 base and J by 6 bases, with 12 bases between. The CDR3 length is 15 residues.

The CDR3 nucleotides are TGTGCCAGCAGTCCGACGGAACTTAATGAAAAACTGTTTTTT. This gives the protein CASSPTELNEKLFF. This chain joins TRBV2 and TRBJ1-4; D unresolved. The CDR3 is 14 amino acids. Germline CDR1 SNHLY, CDR2 FYNNEI. V dropped 5 bases and J dropped 4 bases, with 11 bases sitting between them.

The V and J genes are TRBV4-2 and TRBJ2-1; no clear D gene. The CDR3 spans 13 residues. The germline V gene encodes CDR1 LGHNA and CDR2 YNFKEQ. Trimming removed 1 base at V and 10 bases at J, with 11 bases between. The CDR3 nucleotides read TGTGCCAGCAGCCAAGCCCCGGGCCGGGAGCAGTTCTTC. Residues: CASSQAPGREQFF.

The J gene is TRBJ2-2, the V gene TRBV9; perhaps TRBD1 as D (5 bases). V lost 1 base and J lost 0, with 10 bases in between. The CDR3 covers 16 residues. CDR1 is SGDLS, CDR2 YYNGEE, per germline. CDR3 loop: CASSVYRSTNTGELFF. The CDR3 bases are TGTGCCAGCAGCGTATACAGGTCTACGAACACCGGGGAGCTGTTTTTT.

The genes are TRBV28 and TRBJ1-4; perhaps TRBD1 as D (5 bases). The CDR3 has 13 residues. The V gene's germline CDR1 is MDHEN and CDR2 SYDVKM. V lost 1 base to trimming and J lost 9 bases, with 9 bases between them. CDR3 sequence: CASSLSGGKKLFF. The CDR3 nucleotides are TGTGCCAGCAGTTTATCGGGGGGAAAAAAACTGTTTTTT. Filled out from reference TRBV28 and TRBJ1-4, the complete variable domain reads DVKVTQSSRYLVKRTGEKVFLECVQDMDHENMFWYRQDPGLGLRLIYFSYDVKMKEKGDIPEGYSVSREKKERFSLILESASTNQTSMYLCASSLSGGKKLFFGSGTQLSVL.